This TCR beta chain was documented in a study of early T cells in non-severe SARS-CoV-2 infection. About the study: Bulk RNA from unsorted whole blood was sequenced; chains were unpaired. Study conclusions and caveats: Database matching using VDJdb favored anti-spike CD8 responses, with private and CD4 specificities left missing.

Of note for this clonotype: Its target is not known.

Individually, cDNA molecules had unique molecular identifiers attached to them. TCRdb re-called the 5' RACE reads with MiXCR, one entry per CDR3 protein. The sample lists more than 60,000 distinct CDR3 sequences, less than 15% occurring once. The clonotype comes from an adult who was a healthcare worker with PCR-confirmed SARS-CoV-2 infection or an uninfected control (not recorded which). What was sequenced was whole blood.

The CDR3 is CASRNADIGEQYF. The CDR3 DNA is TGTGCCAGCAGGAATGCAGACATTGGCGAGCAGTACTTC. The chain combines TRBV6-1 with TRBJ2-7, with D hard to call. The germline V gene has CDR1 MNHNS and CDR2 SASEGT. This CDR3 region has 13 residues. V was clipped by 6 bases and J by 6 bases, with 15 bases between them.